Each of the 26 T cell receptor beta chains below was sequenced from the same sample in a study of T cell responses to AZD1222 COVID-19 vaccine. Sequencing used immunoSEQ multiplex PCR; TCRdb keeps in-frame clones, though not all of them. The sample includes 150,000 to 250,000 clones, just over 90% of them seen just once. The sample here was peripheral blood, taken 28 days after the second AZD1222 dose. These receptors all stem from an adult who received the AZD1222 COVID-19 vaccine.

The genes are TRBV19 and TRBJ2-3; no clear D gene. V lost 3 bases to trimming and J lost 6 bases, with 4 bases between them. Looked up from germline, CDR1 is LNHDA and CDR2 is SQIVND (reference sequence). The CDR3 runs 11 residues. CDR3 bases: TGTGCCAGTAGTATGGCTGATACGCAGTATTTT. As protein: CASSMADTQYF.

The chain uses TRBV7-3 and TRBJ1-5; 7 bases line up with TRBD1. The V segment lost 5 bases and the J segment 0 bases; nucleotides outside the gene matches: 7. CDR3 length: 16 amino acids. Germline-derived CDR1 and CDR2 are SGHTA and FQGTGA. The CDR3 here is CASSPPGQDSNQPQHF. In DNA, the CDR3 is TGTGCCAGCAGCCCTCCCGGACAGGATAGCAATCAGCCCCAGCATTTT.

The J gene is TRBJ2-7, the V gene TRBV11-3; 8 nucleotides align to TRBD2. V dropped 1 base and J dropped 3; count of bases not matched to a gene: 5. Germline CDR1 SGHNT, CDR2 YENEEA. This CDR3 comprises 15 residues. DNA of the CDR3: TGTGCCAGCAGCTTAGCGGGAGGGATGATCTACGAGCAGTACTTC. Protein sequence: CASSLAGGMIYEQYF.

About this clone: The same CDR3 is also encoded by other DNA sequences in this sample. The V and J genes are TRBV3-1 (or the pseudogene TRBV3-2) and TRBJ2-2; no definite D call. Germline CDR1 reads LGHDT; CDR2 reads YNNKEL (reference sequence). The CDR3 is 12 amino acids. V gave up 1 base and J gave up 5 bases, with 2 bases separating them. The CDR3 here is CASSQVTGELFF. The CDR3, as DNA: TGTGCCAGCAGCCAAGTAACCGGGGAGCTGTTTTTT.

V is TRBV9 and J is TRBJ1-5, with D unresolved. Germline values: CDR1 SGDLS, CDR2 YYNGEE. The CDR3 loop spans 14 amino acids. The ends were cut back, 0 bases at V and 0 bases at J, with 4 bases in the middle. The chain's CDR3 is CASSVGYSNQPQHF. The DNA of the CDR3 is TGTGCCAGCAGCGTAGGGTATAGCAATCAGCCCCAGCATTTT.

This clone was seen once. The V and J genes are TRBV5-4 and TRBJ2-5; D is perhaps TRBD1 (6 bases). CDR3 size: 15 residues. CDR1 SGHNT and CDR2 YYREEE come from the germline V gene (reference sequence). Between the trimmed V and J ends, which lost 0 bases and 1 base, there was a span of 10 bases. CDR3 region: CASSLEARGQETQYF. The DNA for the CDR3 is TGTGCCAGCAGCTTGGAGGCCAGGGGCCAAGAGACCCAGTACTTC.

The chain links TRBV27 to TRBJ2-7; D ambiguous. Trimming shortened V by 0 bases and J by 0 bases, and 6 bases separated the two germline ends. The CDR3 loop spans 14 amino acids. Per germline, CDR1 MNHEY and CDR2 SMNVEV (reference sequence). CDR3 nucleotides: TGTGCCAGCAGTTTATCGCCACACTCCTACGAGCAGTACTTC. Its protein product is CASSLSPHSYEQYF.

This sequence joins TRBV4-1 and TRBJ1-5, with D perhaps matching TRBD1 (5 bases). Per germline, CDR1 MGHRA and CDR2 YSYEKL. The CDR3 contains 17 residues. Trimming left V 0 bases short and J 0 bases short, with 12 bases between. The DNA for the CDR3 is TGCGCCAGCAGCCAAGATGGGACTTTCCTTAGCAATCAGCCCCAGCATTTT. The encoded protein is CASSQDGTFLSNQPQHF.

J is TRBJ1-3 and V is TRBV6-5, with a weak D call TRBD1 (5 bases). Germline V gene sequence: CDR1 MNHEY, CDR2 SVGAGI. The CDR3 extends over 14 amino acids. Trimming shortened V by 2 bases and J by 0 bases, and 5 bases separated the two germline ends. CDR3 residues: CASSYGTSGNTIYF. The CDR3 DNA follows: TGTGCCAGCAGTTACGGGACCTCTGGAAACACCATATATTTT.

The V and J genes are TRBV30 and TRBJ2-1; 14 bases are shared with TRBD2. The CDR3 loop spans 15 amino acids. Germline V gene data show CDR1 as GTSNPN and CDR2 as SVGIG (reference sequence). The ends lost 4 bases at V and 7 bases at J; junction bases unmatched: 6. The CDR3 nucleotides read TGTGCCTGGAAGTCGGGGACTAGCGGGAGAAATGAGCAGTTCTTC. Translated: CAWKSGTSGRNEQFF. Full variable domain (missing parts from reference TRBV30 and TRBJ2-1): SQTIHQWPATLVQPVGSPLSLECTVEGTSNPNLYWYRQAAGRGLQLLFYSVGIGQISSEVPQNLSASRPQDRQFILSSKKLLLSDSGFYLCAWKSGTSGRNEQFFGPGTRLTVL.

This chain uses TRBV7-9 with TRBJ1-5; D gene unclear. The CDR3 covers 12 residues. Between the trimmed V and J ends, which lost 5 bases and 5 bases, there was a span of 7 bases. From germline, CDR1 is SEHNR and CDR2 FQNEAQ (reference sequence). The CDR3 nucleotides read TGTGCCAGCAGCCCACTAGATCAGCCCCAGCATTTT. This translates into CASSPLDQPQHF. Full variable domain (remainder filled in from reference TRBV7-9 and TRBJ1-5): DTGVSQNPRHKITKRGQNVTFRCDPISEHNRLYWYRQTLGQGPEFLTYFQNEAQLEKSRLLSDRFSAERPKGSFSTLEIQRTEQGDSAMYLCASSPLDQPQHFGDGTRLSIL.

The rearrangement uses TRBV29-1 and TRBJ2-3, with D tentatively TRBD2 (6 bases). The CDR3 runs to 14 residues. Between the trimmed V and J ends, which lost 4 bases and 6 bases, there was a span of 17 bases. The germline V gene has CDR1 SQVTM and CDR2 ANQGSEA. The CDR3 DNA reads TGCAGCGTTGGGGTGGGACTGGGACCTGATACGCAGTATTTT. Amino acid sequence: CSVGVGLGPDTQYF.

This chain links TRBV27 with TRBJ2-5; 16 nucleotides align to TRBD2. The germline gives CDR1 MNHEY, CDR2 SMNVEV (reference sequence). J gave up 4 bases and V 1 base, and 15 bases lay outside the gene matches. CDR3 length: 21 amino acids. CDR3 residues: CASSLFFPGTSGRVTLETQYF. DNA for the CDR3: TGTGCCAGCAGTTTATTTTTTCCCGGGACTAGCGGGAGGGTTACTCTAGAGACCCAGTACTTC.

The chain recombines TRBV19 with TRBJ1-1, with TRBD1 as a possible D gene (5 bases). Trimming took 4 bases from V and 5 from J, leaving 20 bases between them. CDR1 and CDR2 from the germline V gene are LNHDA and SQIVND (reference sequence). This CDR3 spans 16 amino acids. This CDR3 is CASSTQGPKILTEAFF. CDR3 bases: TGTGCCAGTAGTACTCAGGGACCGAAGATCTTAACTGAAGCTTTCTTT.

The chain joins TRBV30 to TRBJ2-2; no definite D call. Trimming pared 3 bases from V and 0 bases from J, leaving 5 bases between. From germline, CDR1 is GTSNPN and CDR2 SVGIG (reference sequence). This CDR3 spans 13 amino acids. The CDR3 protein is CAWRGTNTGELFF. The CDR3 DNA is TGTGCCTGGAGAGGAACGAACACCGGGGAGCTGTTTTTT. Supplemented by reference TRBV30 and TRBJ2-2, the full variable domain reads SQTIHQWPATLVQPVGSPLSLECTVEGTSNPNLYWYRQAAGRGLQLLFYSVGIGQISSEVPQNLSASRPQDRQFILSSKKLLLSDSGFYLCAWRGTNTGELFFGEGSRLTVL.

The genes are TRBV6-5 and TRBJ2-7; TRBD2 matches at 8 bases. With 4 bases clipped from V and 3 bases from J, the junction kept 2 bases outside the gene matches. Per germline, CDR1 MNHEY and CDR2 SVGAGI. The CDR3 loop spans 13 amino acids. The CDR3 sequence is CASSWSGGYEQYF. The CDR3, as DNA: TGTGCCAGCAGTTGGAGCGGGGGCTACGAGCAGTACTTC.

This sequence joins TRBV28 and TRBJ1-1; 11 bases line up with TRBD1. Germline CDR1 is MDHEN and CDR2 is SYDVKM. The V segment lost 6 bases and the J segment 0 bases; nucleotides outside the gene matches: 9. The CDR3 spans 17 residues. The DNA of the CDR3 is TGTGCCAGCAGCCAGCTGGGACAGGGGGACATGAACACTGAAGCTTTCTTT. Translated: CASSQLGQGDMNTEAFF.

The chain has TRBV6-4 and TRBJ2-6; no clear D gene. V was trimmed by 0 bases and J by 2 bases, leaving 11 bases between them. The CDR3 covers 17 residues. Germline V gene data show CDR1 as MRHNA and CDR2 as SNTAGT. The CDR3 DNA is TGTGCCAGCAGTGACTCGATGGCGGCGCCTGGGGCCAACGTCCTGACTTTC. Its translation is CASSDSMAAPGANVLTF.

CDR3 sequence reads: CASSPRQGEDYTF. CDR3 nucleotides: TGTGCCAGCTCGCCGAGGCAGGGAGAGGACTACACCTTC. This chain joins TRBV18 and TRBJ1-2; D may be TRBD1 (5 bases). The V gene lost 6 bases and the J gene lost 10 bases, with 18 bases spanning the gap. CDR3 length equals 13 residues. CDR1 KGHSH and CDR2 LQKENI come from the germline V gene.

The chain has TRBV21-1 and TRBJ2-7; the table's D call of TRBD1 was not tested on the DNA. TRBV21-1 represents a pseudogene. This CDR3 region has 16 residues. The CDR3, as DNA: TGTGCCAGCAGCACCGGGACAGGGTCACGATCCTACGAGCAGTACTTC. It encodes CASSTGTGSRSYEQYF.

This rearrangement joins TRBV19 to TRBJ1-5; D is undetermined. The V end lost 4 bases, the J end lost 2 bases, and 15 bases lay between the germline ends. From germline, CDR1 is LNHDA and CDR2 SQIVND (reference sequence). The CDR3 spans 16 residues. The CDR3 sequence is CASSTLTWRGNQPQHF. CDR3 in DNA: TGTGCCAGTAGTACACTTACTTGGAGGGGCAATCAGCCCCAGCATTTT.

The chain combines TRBV27 with TRBJ2-7; D is uncertain. Germline values: CDR1 MNHEY, CDR2 SMNVEV (reference sequence). Trimming took off 3 bases at V and 4 bases at J, with 10 bases between the two ends. This CDR3 contains 13 residues. CDR3 amino acids: CASSFASSYEQYF. As DNA, the CDR3 is TGTGCCAGCAGTTTTGCCAGTTCTTACGAGCAGTACTTC.

For the CDR3, the DNA is TGTGCCATCAGCGAAGAAGAGGGTGGCTACACCTTC. Protein product: CAISEEEGGYTF. The chain employs TRBV10-3 and TRBJ1-2; no reliable D call. The V gene lost 6 bases and the J gene lost 7 bases, with 12 bases spanning the gap. The CDR3 is 12 amino acids. CDR1 is ENHRY, CDR2 SYGVKD, per germline.

This clone was picked up a small number of times. V is TRBV19 and J is TRBJ1-6; a possible D gene is TRBD1 (6 bases). Germline assignment: CDR1 LNHDA and CDR2 SQIVND (reference sequence). Trimming took 3 bases from V and 10 from J, leaving 16 bases between them. The CDR3 is made up of 15 amino acids. The CDR3 protein is CASSINGQLGSPLHF. As DNA, the CDR3 is TGTGCCAGTAGTATTAATGGACAGCTTGGGTCACCCCTCCACTTT.

The gene calls are TRBV7-3 and TRBJ2-7; D might be TRBD1 (6 bases). Germline CDR1 reads SGHTA; CDR2 reads FQGTGA. The CDR3 runs to 14 residues. The V gene lost 3 bases and the J gene lost 8 bases, with 17 bases spanning the gap. The CDR3 bases are TGTGCCAGCAGCTTCGTCCCGGACAGTACGAAGCAGTACTTC. It translates to CASSFVPDSTKQYF. The whole variable domain, remainder taken from reference TRBV7-3 and TRBJ2-7, is GAGVSQTPSNKVTEKGKYVELRCDPISGHTALYWYRQSLGQGPEFLIYFQGTGAADDSGLPNDRFFAVRPEGSVSTLKIQRTERGDSAVYLCASSFVPDSTKQYFGPGTRLTVT.

This clone was counted a single time. The V call is TRBV11-2, the J call TRBJ2-7, with D possibly matching TRBD1 (6 bases). The V gene's germline CDR1 is SGHAT and CDR2 FQNNGV. This CDR3 region has 14 residues. V was trimmed by 5 bases and J by 2 bases, leaving 13 bases between them. CDR3 residues: CASSDRDNPYEQYF. The CDR3 DNA is TGTGCCAGCAGCGACCGGGACAACCCCTACGAGCAGTACTTC.